This TCR beta chain is from a study of CD8 T cells in ankylosing spondylitis. Study observations and caveats: Ankylosing spondylitis blood appeared to be characterized by a TCR beta motif of roughly eight highly homologous variants.

TCRdb reanalysed the 5' RACE reads using MiXCR and keeps one entry per CDR3 protein. The table includes fewer than 400,000 distinct CDR3 sequences, approximately 20% detected once. In the case of this clonotype: What it binds is not known.

The ends were cut back, 1 base at V and 0 bases at J, with 10 bases in the middle. The V gene's germline CDR1 is LGHNA and CDR2 YNFKEQ. This CDR3 is built from 16 residues. The chain links TRBV4-2 to TRBJ2-4; D ambiguous. Sequencing used blood, either unsorted or a sorted T cell fraction (not recorded which). The sequence came from a male donor with ankylosing spondylitis. The CDR3 loop is CASSQGLFLAKNIQYF. CDR3 nucleotides: TGTGCCAGCAGCCAAGGACTTTTCTTAGCCAAAAACATTCAGTACTTC.